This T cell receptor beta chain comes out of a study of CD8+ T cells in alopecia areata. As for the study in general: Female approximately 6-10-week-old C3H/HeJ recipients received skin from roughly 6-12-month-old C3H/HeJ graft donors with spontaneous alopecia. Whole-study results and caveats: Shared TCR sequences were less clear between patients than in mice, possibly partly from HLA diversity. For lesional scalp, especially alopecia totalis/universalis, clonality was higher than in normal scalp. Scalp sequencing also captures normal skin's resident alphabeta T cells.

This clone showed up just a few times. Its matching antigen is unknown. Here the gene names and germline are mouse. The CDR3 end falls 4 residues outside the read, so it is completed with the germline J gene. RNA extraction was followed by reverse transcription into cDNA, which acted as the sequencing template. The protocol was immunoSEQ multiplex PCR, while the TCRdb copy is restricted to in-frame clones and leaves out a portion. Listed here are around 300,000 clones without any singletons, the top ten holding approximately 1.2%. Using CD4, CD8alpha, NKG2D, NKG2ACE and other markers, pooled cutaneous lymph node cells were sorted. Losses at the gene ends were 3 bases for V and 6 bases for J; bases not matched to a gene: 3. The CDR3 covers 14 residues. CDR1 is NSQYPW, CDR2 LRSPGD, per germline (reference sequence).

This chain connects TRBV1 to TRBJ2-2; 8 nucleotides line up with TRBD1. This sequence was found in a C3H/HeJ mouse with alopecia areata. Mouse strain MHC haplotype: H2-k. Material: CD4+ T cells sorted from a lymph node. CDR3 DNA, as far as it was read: TGCACCTGCAGTGCGGGCAGGGGGCCCGGG. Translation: CTCSAGRGPG. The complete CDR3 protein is CTCSAGRGPGQLYF.